The 19 T cell receptor beta chains reported below all come from one sample, sequenced in a study of blood T cell repertoires in COVID-19. This table comes from immunoSEQ multiplex PCR, and its TCRdb copy is limited to in-frame clones, with some not included. Of about 210,000 clones listed, approximately 82% are singletons. The sequenced sample was peripheral blood. The receptor set was obtained from a woman in her thirties or forties with acute or convalescent COVID-19.

This chain joins TRBV24-1 and TRBJ1-2, with D tentatively TRBD1 (6 bases). The CDR3 is made up of 15 amino acids. The ends were cut back, 4 bases at V and 7 bases at J, with 18 bases in the middle. Germline V gene sequence: CDR1 KGHDR, CDR2 SFDVKD. In DNA form, the CDR3 reads TGTGCCACCAGTGAAAGGACATGGGCAGGGGTTGGCTACACCTTC. Its protein is CATSERTWAGVGYTF.

The chain recombines TRBV28 with TRBJ2-7; 7 nucleotides line up with TRBD1. There are 11 residues in the CDR3. V lost 6 bases, J lost 6 bases, and 2 bases stayed unmatched. The germline V gene has CDR1 MDHEN and CDR2 SYDVKM. The DNA of the CDR3 is TGTGCCAGCAGCTGGACAGGCGAGCAGTACTTC. Protein sequence: CASSWTGEQYF.

The chain couples TRBV9 to TRBJ2-3, with TRBD2 identical over 11 bases. Germline assignment: CDR1 SGDLS and CDR2 YYNGEE. The trim removed 3 bases at V and 1 base at J, leaving 4 bases unmatched. The length of the CDR3 is 16 residues. The CDR3 sequence: CASSARLAGRTDTQYF. DNA of the CDR3: TGTGCCAGCAGCGCCCGACTAGCGGGACGCACAGATACGCAGTATTTT.

This chain links TRBV19 with TRBJ2-1, with 7 bases lining up with TRBD2. The J segment lost 5 bases and the V segment lost 6 bases, leaving 7 bases of the junction unmatched. The CDR3 totals 14 residues. Germline V gives CDR1 LNHDA, CDR2 SQIVND (reference sequence). CDR3 DNA: TGTGCCAGTAGCAAGAGGACTAGGGACAATGAGCAGTTCTTC. Translating gives CASSKRTRDNEQFF.

The CDR3: CASSLAGGLGTEAFF. The CDR3 nucleotides read TGTGCCAGCAGCTTGGCAGGGGGCCTTGGCACTGAAGCTTTCTTT. The chain combines TRBV5-6 with TRBJ1-1, with 8 bases matching TRBD1. The CDR3 spans 15 residues. Germline CDR1 is SGHDT and CDR2 is YYEEEE. V gave up 0 bases and J gave up 4 bases; unmatched junction bases: 5.

The V gene is TRBV24-1, the J gene TRBJ2-3; the match to TRBD2 covers 13 bases. This CDR3 is 16 amino acids long. Losses at the gene ends were 2 bases for V and 4 bases for J; bases not matched to a gene: 2. Germline CDR1 reads KGHDR; CDR2 reads SFDVKD. The CDR3 bases are TGTGCCACCAGTGATTGGACTAGCGGGAGCCCAGATACGCAGTATTTT. It translates to CATSDWTSGSPDTQYF.

The gene calls are TRBV11-2 and TRBJ1-2; D may be TRBD1 (6 bases). V lost 5 bases and J lost 6, with 16 bases in between. The CDR3 covers 14 residues. Germline-derived CDR1 and CDR2 are SGHAT and FQNNGV. This CDR3 reads CASSQGGRGDGYTF. The CDR3 nucleotides read TGTGCCAGCAGCCAGGGCGGCAGGGGTGATGGCTACACCTTC.

The rearrangement uses TRBV27 and TRBJ2-7; 8 bases match TRBD1. The CDR3 contains 14 residues. V lost 3 bases, J lost 5 bases, and 6 bases stayed unmatched. Germline V CDR1 and CDR2: MNHEY, SMNVEV (reference sequence). CDR3 nucleotide sequence: TGTGCCAGCAGTTTCCGGACAGGGTGGGACGAGCAGTACTTC. This sequence encodes CASSFRTGWDEQYF.

The CDR3 DNA reads TGTGCCAGCAGCCAAGGGGGTGAAAAACTGTTTTTT. It is translated as CASSQGGEKLFF. The chain combines TRBV7-8 with TRBJ1-4; the D gene is possibly TRBD1 (6 bases). Trimming left V 5 bases short and J 7 bases short, with 8 bases between. The CDR3 is 12 residues long. CDR1 is SGHVS, CDR2 FQNEAQ, per germline.

This clone showed up just a few times. V is TRBV4-2 and J is TRBJ1-5; perhaps TRBD1 as D (5 bases). V was pared by 2 bases and J by 2 bases, with 13 bases between. The CDR3 extends over 16 amino acids. Germline V gene lookup returns CDR1 LGHNA and CDR2 YNFKEQ. CDR3 sequence: CASSQRHGGGNQPQHF. DNA for the CDR3: TGTGCCAGCAGCCAAAGACATGGGGGGGGCAATCAGCCCCAGCATTTT.

This chain connects TRBV4-2 to TRBJ2-3; possible D gene TRBD2, 5 bases. Germline loops: CDR1 LGHNA, CDR2 YNFKEQ. V shed 4 bases and J shed 0 bases, with 14 bases lying between them. This CDR3 has 16 amino acids. CDR3 bases: TGTGCCAGCAGCCTCACCGGGTCGGGGAGCACAGATACGCAGTATTTT. It yields the protein CASSLTGSGSTDTQYF.

The chain uses TRBV27 and TRBJ2-2; perhaps TRBD2 as D (5 bases). Per the germline V gene, CDR1 is MNHEY and CDR2 is SMNVEV (reference sequence). The length of the CDR3 is 14 residues. V was pared by 3 bases and J by 5 bases, with 10 bases between. The CDR3 DNA reads TGTGCCAGCAGTTTCGGGGAAGTTACCGGGGAGCTGTTTTTT. Its protein product is CASSFGEVTGELFF.

This chain connects TRBV18 to TRBJ2-1; TRBD1 matches at 11 bases. The CDR3 has 15 residues. Looked up from germline, CDR1 is KGHSH and CDR2 is LQKENI. Trimming removed 3 bases from V and 4 bases from J; junction bases left unmatched: 2. This CDR3 is CASSPGTGGYNEQFF. The CDR3 DNA is TGTGCCAGCTCACCCGGGACAGGGGGTTACAATGAGCAGTTCTTC.

J is TRBJ1-2 and V is TRBV6-5; 7 nucleotides match TRBD1. Per the germline V gene, CDR1 is MNHEY and CDR2 is SVGAGI. CDR3 length: 14 amino acids. J was trimmed by 4 bases and V by 10 bases; bases with no gene match: 12. The CDR3 nucleotides are TGTGCCACCAGGGACAGTCCTTCCCCCTATGGCTACACCTTC. Protein: CATRDSPSPYGYTF.

The rearrangement uses TRBV7-2 and TRBJ2-1; tentatively, D is TRBD1 (5 bases). The germline CDR1 and CDR2 sequences are SGHTA and FQGNSA. V was cut by 3 bases and J by 8 bases, with 14 bases left in between. The length of the CDR3 is 14 residues. The CDR3 DNA is TGTGCCAGCAGCTTGGGGCCCCAGGGTTATGAGCAGTTCTTC. It codes for CASSLGPQGYEQFF. The entire variable domain, with the rest obtained from reference TRBV7-2 and TRBJ2-1, is as follows: GAGVSQSPSNKVTEKGKDVELRCDPISGHTALYWYRQSLGQGLEFLIYFQGNSAPDKSGLPSDRFSAERTGGSVSTLTIQRTQQEDSAVYLCASSLGPQGYEQFFGPGTRLTVL.

The CDR3 bases are TGTGCCAGCAGCCAAGAGGCTAGCGGTTGGGAGACCCAGTACTTC. Residues: CASSQEASGWETQYF. This sequence joins TRBV3-1 (or the pseudogene TRBV3-2) and TRBJ2-5, with 7 bases aligning to TRBD2. The germline CDR1 and CDR2 sequences are LGHDT and YNNKEL (reference sequence). The CDR3 runs 15 residues. J lost 5 bases, V lost 0 bases, and 6 bases had no gene match.

The V and J genes are TRBV6-5 and TRBJ2-3, with a possible D match to TRBD1 (6 bases). In germline, CDR1 is MNHEY, CDR2 SVGAGI. The V end was cut by 6 bases, the J end by 0 bases, with 13 bases between. The CDR3 contains 15 residues. CDR3 residues: CASRRGLTSTDTQYF. The CDR3 DNA follows: TGTGCCAGCAGAAGGGGGTTAACTAGCACAGATACGCAGTATTTT.

The chain combines TRBV4-1 with TRBJ2-1, with 15 bases identical to TRBD2. In germline, CDR1 is MGHRA, CDR2 YSYEKL. J gave up 6 bases and V 0 bases, and 12 bases lay outside the gene matches. This CDR3 is 20 amino acids long. The CDR3 nucleotides read TGCGCCAGCAGCCAAGATATACGAAGGACTAGCGGGGGGGCGGCCAATGAGCAGTTCTTC. Its protein is CASSQDIRRTSGGAANEQFF.

This rearrangement joins TRBV5-1 to TRBJ2-1; D gene uncertain. Trimming removed 3 bases at V and 6 bases at J, with 10 bases between. Germline V lookup: CDR1 SGHRS, CDR2 YFSETQ. This CDR3 region has 13 residues. The CDR3 DNA sequence: TGCGCCAGCAGCTCGATAGTTAGCAATGAGCAGTTCTTC. It codes for CASSSIVSNEQFF.